These T cell receptor beta chains were read from a single sample in a study of PD-L1 blockade in urothelial cancer. Measured with immunoSEQ multiplex PCR; TCRdb has only the in-frame clones, and not every one. In the table there are under 70,000 clones, 75% to 90% of which are singletons. Here the sequenced sample was PBMCs, taken around atezolizumab (anti-PD-L1) treatment. These receptors were collected from a man aged 70-80 years with urothelial cancer. Both conserved end residues are part of each CDR3. D genes are given only for firm matches.

J gene	V gene	D gene	CDR3 protein
TRBJ2-1	TRBV5-8	NA	CASSREEGEQFF
TRBJ2-1	TRBV11-1	TRBD2	CASSLASGRVNEQFF
TRBJ2-1	TRBV18	TRBD1	CASSRTGGNEQFF
TRBJ2-7	TRBV7-2	NA	CASSLVRVPDEQYF
TRBJ2-7	TRBV11-3	NA	CASSLSVSYEQYF
TRBJ2-1	TRBV6-5	NA	CASTRLAGRSGEQFF
TRBJ2-3	TRBV27	NA	CASSLGRRGTDTQYF
TRBJ1-1	TRBV4-2	NA	CASSQDRVPEAFF
TRBJ1-4	TRBV9	TRBD1	CASSATGGNEKLFF
TRBJ1-1	TRBV2	NA	CASAVLHTEAFF
TRBJ1-1	TRBV28	NA	CASSLLGEPNTEAFF
TRBJ2-5	TRBV19	NA	CASSIGRASETQYF
TRBJ2-5	TRBV6-6	TRBD1	CASRTQGETQYF
TRBJ1-3	TRBV25-1	NA	CASSEGSGTSGNTIYF
TRBJ2-1	TRBV6-6	TRBD1	CASSYITGQGVNEQFF
TRBJ1-5	TRBV10-3	NA	CATGEYSNQPQHF
TRBJ2-5	TRBV6-6	TRBD1	CASSSQGRETQYF
TRBJ2-1	TRBV15	TRBD1	CATSIDVARGNEQFF
TRBJ1-2	TRBV6-1	NA	CASSETSFSGGYTF
TRBJ2-7	TRBV10-3	NA	CAISEGGTDFSDEQYF
TRBJ1-1	TRBV10-3	NA	CAISDSVEAFF
TRBJ2-1	TRBV2	TRBD2	CASSDAGTSNWNEQFF
TRBJ2-6	TRBV10-3	NA	CAIPRGGGDGVAGANVLTF
TRBJ2-7	TRBV18	TRBD2	CASSPRLAGGTYEQYF
TRBJ2-1	TRBV18	NA	CASSPTGTDFEQFF
TRBJ2-7	TRBV5-6	TRBD1	CASSLRDRVVHEQYF
TRBJ2-2	TRBV15	NA	CATSPGTNTGELFF
TRBJ1-2	TRBV5-1	TRBD1	CASSLMGQGDNYGYTF
TRBJ2-2	TRBV19	TRBD1	CASTNRGLGPGELFF
TRBJ1-2	TRBV5-6	TRBD1	CASGQGAIGYTF
TRBJ2-1	TRBV5-6	NA	CASSSSGTYNEQFF
TRBJ1-1	TRBV6-5	NA	CASSYSTEASNTEAFF
TRBJ2-3	TRBV20-1	NA	CSARLTDTQYF
TRBJ2-2	TRBV5-1	NA	CASSEGWGVNTGELFF
TRBJ2-5	TRBV27	NA	CASSSHPGQEETQYF
TRBJ2-1	TRBV6-5	TRBD2	CASSYSSGSVDEQFF
TRBJ2-2	TRBV2	NA	CASRIADNTGELFF
TRBJ2-5	TRBV9	NA	CASSPFHHERETQYF
TRBJ2-3	TRBV6-4	NA	CASSVSPRGADTQYF
TRBJ2-1	TRBV19	TRBD2	CASSYSGRGNEQFF
TRBJ1-2	TRBV30	NA	CACLRAGAYYGYTF
TRBJ2-2	TRBV9	TRBD2	CASSILAANTGELFF
TRBJ1-2	TRBV7-9	NA	CASSPQGNGYTF
TRBJ2-3	TRBV28	NA	CASSLWDFAVGADTQYF
TRBJ1-3	TRBV5-6	NA	CASSLRGPSGNTIYF
TRBJ1-5	TRBV2	TRBD1	CASRQGAQDGQPQHF
TRBJ2-1	TRBV9	NA	CASSLGGTGADEQFF
TRBJ2-5	TRBV5-4	TRBD1	CASSLFGTGIFQETQYF
TRBJ2-5	TRBV15	NA	CATSRDPGSGETQYF
TRBJ2-1	TRBV6-1	NA	CASSEGRGEQFF
TRBJ1-5	TRBV7-9	TRBD1	CASSQSGQGDQPQHF
TRBJ1-1	TRBV9	NA	CASSGGQLNTEAFF
TRBJ1-1	TRBV7-2	NA	CASSLGGWEGATEAFF
TRBJ1-3	TRBV19	TRBD1	CASSRDSLSGNTIYF
TRBJ2-1	TRBV4-3	NA	CASSQEEGNGQFF